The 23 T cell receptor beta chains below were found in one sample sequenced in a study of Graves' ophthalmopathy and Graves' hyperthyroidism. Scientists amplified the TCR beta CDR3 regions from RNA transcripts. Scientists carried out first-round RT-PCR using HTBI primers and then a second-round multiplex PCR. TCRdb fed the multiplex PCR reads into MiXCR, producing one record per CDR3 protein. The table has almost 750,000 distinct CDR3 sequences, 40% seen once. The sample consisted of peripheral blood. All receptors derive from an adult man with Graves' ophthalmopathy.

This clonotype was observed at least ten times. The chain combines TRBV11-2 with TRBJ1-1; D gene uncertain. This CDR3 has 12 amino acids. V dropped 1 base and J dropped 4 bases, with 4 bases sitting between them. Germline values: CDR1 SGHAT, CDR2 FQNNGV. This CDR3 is CASSLGFTEAFF. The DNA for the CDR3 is TGTGCCAGCAGCTTAGGATTCACTGAAGCTTTCTTT.

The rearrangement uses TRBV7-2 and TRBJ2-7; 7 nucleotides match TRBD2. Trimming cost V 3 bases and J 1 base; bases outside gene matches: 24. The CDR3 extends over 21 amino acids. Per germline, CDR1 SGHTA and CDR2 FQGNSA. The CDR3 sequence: CASSFDRLTSGLAGRSYEQYF. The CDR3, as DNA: TGTGCCAGCAGCTTCGATCGGCTGACTTCCGGGTTAGCGGGCCGTTCCTACGAGCAGTACTTC.

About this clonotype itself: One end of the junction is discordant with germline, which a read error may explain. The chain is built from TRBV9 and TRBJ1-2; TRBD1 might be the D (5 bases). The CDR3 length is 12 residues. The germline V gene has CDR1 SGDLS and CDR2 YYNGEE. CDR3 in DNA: TGTGCCACGCAGGGCTCAACCTATGACTACACCTTC. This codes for CATQGSTYDYTF.

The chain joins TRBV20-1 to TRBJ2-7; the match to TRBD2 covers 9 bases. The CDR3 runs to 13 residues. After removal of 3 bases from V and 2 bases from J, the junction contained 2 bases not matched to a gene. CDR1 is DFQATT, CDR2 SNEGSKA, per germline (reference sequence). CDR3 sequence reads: CSAREREAYEQYF. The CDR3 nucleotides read TGCAGTGCTAGGGAGCGGGAGGCCTACGAGCAGTACTTC.

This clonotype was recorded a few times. The CDR3, as DNA: TGCAGTATACAGGGGGCCCTTAATCAGCCCCAGCATTTT. Amino acid sequence: CSIQGALNQPQHF. The chain carries TRBV20-1 and TRBJ1-5; 9 bases fit TRBD1. The CDR3 runs 13 residues. With 8 bases clipped from V and 4 bases from J, the junction kept 6 bases outside the gene matches. Germline V gene data show CDR1 as DFQATT and CDR2 as SNEGSKA (reference sequence).

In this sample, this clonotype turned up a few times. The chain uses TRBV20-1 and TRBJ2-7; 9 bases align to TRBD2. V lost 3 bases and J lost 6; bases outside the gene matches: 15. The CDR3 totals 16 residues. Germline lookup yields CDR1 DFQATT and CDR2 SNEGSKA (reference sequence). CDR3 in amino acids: CSASKTSGTRKFEQYF. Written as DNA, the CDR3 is TGCAGTGCTAGCAAGACTAGCGGCACCCGGAAGTTCGAGCAGTACTTC.

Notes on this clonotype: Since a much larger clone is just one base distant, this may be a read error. In DNA, the CDR3 is TGTGCCAGCAGCTACCGCAATCACCCCCAGCATTTT. It yields the protein CASSYRNHPQHF. The rearrangement joins TRBV7-2 to TRBJ1-5; D not resolved. Looked up from germline, CDR1 is SGHTA and CDR2 is FQGNSA. The CDR3 extends over 12 amino acids.

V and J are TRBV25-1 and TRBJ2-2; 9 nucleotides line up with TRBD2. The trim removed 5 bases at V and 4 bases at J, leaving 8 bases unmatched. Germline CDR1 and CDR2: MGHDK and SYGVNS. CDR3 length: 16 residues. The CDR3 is CASSYEGLAITGELFF. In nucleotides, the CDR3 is TGTGCCAGCAGTTATGAGGGACTAGCTATCACCGGGGAGCTGTTTTTT.

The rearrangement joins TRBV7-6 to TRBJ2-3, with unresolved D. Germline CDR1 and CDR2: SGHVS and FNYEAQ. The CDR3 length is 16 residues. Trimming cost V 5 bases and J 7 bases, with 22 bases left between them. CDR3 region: CASSGSQTSQPNTQYF. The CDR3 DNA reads TGTGCCAGCAGCGGTTCACAGACCAGCCAACCCAATACGCAGTATTTT.

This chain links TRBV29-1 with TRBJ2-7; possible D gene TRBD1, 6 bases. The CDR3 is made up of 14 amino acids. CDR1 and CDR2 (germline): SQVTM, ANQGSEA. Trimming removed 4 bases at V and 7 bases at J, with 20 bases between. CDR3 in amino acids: CSVGIEGVASEQYF. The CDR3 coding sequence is TGCAGCGTTGGCATCGAGGGGGTGGCGAGTGAGCAGTACTTC.

This CDR3 is CASSLRDRGSGSPLHF. The CDR3 nucleotides read TGTGCCAGCAGCCTCCGGGACAGGGGTTCAGGTTCACCCCTCCACTTT. The gene calls are TRBV9 and TRBJ1-6; 10 nucleotides align to TRBD1. Germline CDR1 and CDR2: SGDLS and YYNGEE. With 4 bases clipped from V and 9 bases from J, the junction kept 10 bases outside the gene matches. This CDR3 comprises 16 residues.

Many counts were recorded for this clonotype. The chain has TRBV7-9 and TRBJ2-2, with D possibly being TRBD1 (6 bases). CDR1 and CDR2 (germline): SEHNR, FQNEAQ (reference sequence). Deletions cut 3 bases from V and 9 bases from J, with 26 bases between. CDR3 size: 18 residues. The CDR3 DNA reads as TGTGCCAGCAGCTTTGGTTCCCTAAACCGGGACACCGGTCGGGAGCTGTTTTTT. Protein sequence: CASSFGSLNRDTGRELFF.

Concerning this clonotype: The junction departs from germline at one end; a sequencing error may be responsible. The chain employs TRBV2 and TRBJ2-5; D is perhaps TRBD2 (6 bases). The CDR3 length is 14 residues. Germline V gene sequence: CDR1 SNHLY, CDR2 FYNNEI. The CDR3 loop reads CASSQAGPKEAQYF. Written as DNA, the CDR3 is TGCGCCAGCAGCCAAGCGGGCCCAAAAGAGGCCCAGTACTTC.

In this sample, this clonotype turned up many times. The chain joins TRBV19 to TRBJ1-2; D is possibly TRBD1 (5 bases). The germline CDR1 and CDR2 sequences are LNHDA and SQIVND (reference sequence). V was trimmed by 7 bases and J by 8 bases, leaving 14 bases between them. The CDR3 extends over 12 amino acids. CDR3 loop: CASNQGPAGYTF. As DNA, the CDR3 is TGTGCCAGTAACCAGGGACCGGCGGGCTACACCTTC.

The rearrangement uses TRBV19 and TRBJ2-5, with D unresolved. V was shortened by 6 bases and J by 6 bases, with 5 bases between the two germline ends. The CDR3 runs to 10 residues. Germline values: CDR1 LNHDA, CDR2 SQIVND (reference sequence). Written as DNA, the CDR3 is TGTGCCAGTAGGTGGAAGACCCAGTACTTC. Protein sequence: CASRWKTQYF.

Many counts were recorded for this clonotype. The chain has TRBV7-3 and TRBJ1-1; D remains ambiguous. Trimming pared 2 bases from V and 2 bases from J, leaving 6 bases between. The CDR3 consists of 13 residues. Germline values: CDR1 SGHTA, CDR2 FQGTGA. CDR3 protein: CASSLQSNTEAFF. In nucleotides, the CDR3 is TGTGCCAGCAGCTTACAGAGTAACACTGAAGCTTTCTTT.

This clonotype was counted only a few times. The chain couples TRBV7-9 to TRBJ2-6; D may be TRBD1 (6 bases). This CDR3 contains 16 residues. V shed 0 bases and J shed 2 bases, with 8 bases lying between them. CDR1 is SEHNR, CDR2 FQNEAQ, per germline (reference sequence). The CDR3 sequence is CASSLAGDTGANVLTF. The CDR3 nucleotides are TGTGCCAGCAGCTTAGCAGGGGACACTGGGGCCAACGTCCTGACTTTC.

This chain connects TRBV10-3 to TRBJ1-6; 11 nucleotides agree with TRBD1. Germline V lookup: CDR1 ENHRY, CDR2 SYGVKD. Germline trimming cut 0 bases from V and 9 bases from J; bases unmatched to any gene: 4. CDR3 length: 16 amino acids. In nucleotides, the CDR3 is TGTGCCATCAGTGAGTCCCGGACAGGGGGCGGTTCACCCCTCCACTTT. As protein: CAISESRTGGGSPLHF.

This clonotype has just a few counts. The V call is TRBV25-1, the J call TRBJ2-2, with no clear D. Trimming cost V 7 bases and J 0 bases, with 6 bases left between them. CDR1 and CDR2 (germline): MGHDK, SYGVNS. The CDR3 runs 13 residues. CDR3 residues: CASTIANTGELFF. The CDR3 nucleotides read TGTGCCAGCACAATAGCGAACACCGGGGAGCTGTTTTTT.

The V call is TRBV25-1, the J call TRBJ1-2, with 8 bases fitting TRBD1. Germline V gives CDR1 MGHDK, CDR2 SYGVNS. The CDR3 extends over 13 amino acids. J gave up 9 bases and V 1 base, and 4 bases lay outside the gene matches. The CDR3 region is CASSESTGVRYTF. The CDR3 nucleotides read TGTGCCAGCAGTGAATCGACAGGGGTTCGCTACACCTTC.

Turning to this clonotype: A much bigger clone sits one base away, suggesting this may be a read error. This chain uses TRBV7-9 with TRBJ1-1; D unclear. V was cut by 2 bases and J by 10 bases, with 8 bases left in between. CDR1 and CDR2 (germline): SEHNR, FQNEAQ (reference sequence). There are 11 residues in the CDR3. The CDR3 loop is CASSLPGGAFF. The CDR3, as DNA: TGTGCCAGCAGCTTACCTGGTGGAGCTTTCTTT.

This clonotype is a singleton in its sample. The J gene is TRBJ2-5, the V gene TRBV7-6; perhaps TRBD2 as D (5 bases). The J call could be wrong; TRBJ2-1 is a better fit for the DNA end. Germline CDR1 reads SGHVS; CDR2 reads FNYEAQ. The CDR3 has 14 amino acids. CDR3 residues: CASSDPPDSVQQFF. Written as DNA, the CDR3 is TGTGCCAGCAGTGACCCCCCCGATAGCGTTCAGCAGTTCTTC.

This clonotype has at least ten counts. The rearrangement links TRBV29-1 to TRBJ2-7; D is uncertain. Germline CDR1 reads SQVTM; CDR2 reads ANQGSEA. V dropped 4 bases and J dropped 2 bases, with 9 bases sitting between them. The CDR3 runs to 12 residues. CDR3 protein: CSVVDKTYEQYF. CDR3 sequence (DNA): TGCAGCGTTGTCGACAAAACCTACGAGCAGTACTTC.